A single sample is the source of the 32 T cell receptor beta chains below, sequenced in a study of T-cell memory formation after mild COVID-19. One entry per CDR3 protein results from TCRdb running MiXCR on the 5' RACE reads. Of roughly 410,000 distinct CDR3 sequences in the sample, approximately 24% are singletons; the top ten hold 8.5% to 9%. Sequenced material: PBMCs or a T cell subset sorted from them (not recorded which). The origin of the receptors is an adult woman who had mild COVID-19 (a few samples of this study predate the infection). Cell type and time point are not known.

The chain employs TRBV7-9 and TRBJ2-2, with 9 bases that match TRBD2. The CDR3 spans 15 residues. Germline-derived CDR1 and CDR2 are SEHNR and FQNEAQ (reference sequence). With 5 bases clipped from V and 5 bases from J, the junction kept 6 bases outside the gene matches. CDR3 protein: CASSNLAGLTGELFF. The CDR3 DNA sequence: TGTGCCAGCAGCAACCTAGCGGGACTAACCGGGGAGCTGTTTTTT. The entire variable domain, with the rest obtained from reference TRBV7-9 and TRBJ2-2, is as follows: DTGVSQNPRHKITKRGQNVTFRCDPISEHNRLYWYRQTLGQGPEFLTYFQNEAQLEKSRLLSDRFSAERPKGSFSTLEIQRTEQGDSAMYLCASSNLAGLTGELFFGEGSRLTVL.

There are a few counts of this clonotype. In DNA form, the CDR3 reads TGCGCCAGCAGCTTAACGACAGGGGCTGGAAACACCATATATTTT. It yields the protein CASSLTTGAGNTIYF. The chain combines TRBV5-1 with TRBJ1-3, with 8 bases matching TRBD1. Germline V gives CDR1 SGHRS, CDR2 YFSETQ. Trimming at V came to 2 bases and at J to 2 bases, leaving 3 bases not matched to a gene. This CDR3 region has 15 residues.

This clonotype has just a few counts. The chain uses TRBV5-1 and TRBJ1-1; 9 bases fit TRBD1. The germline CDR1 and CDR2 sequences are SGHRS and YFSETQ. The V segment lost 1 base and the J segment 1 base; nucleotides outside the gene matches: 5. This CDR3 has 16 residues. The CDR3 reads CASSLTPGQGNTEAFF. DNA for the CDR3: TGCGCCAGCAGCTTGACTCCGGGACAGGGGAACACTGAAGCTTTCTTT.

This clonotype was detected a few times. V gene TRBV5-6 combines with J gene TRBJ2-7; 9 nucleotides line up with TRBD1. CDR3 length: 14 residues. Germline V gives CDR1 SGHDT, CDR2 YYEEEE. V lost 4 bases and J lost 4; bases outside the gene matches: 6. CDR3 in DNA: TGTGCCAGCAGCGGCGGGACAGGGAGATACGAGCAGTACTTC. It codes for CASSGGTGRYEQYF.

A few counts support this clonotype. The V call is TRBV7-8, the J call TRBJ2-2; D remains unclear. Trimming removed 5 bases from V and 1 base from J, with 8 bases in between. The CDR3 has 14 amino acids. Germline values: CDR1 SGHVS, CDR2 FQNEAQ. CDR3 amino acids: CASSPHQNTGELFF. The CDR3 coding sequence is TGTGCCAGCAGCCCCCACCAGAACACCGGGGAGCTGTTTTTT.

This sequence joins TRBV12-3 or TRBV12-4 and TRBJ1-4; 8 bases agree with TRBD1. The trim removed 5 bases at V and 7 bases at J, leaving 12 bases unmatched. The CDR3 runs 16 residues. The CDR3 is CASSPGGAGSGEKLFF. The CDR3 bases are TGTGCCAGCAGTCCAGGGGGCGCCGGGTCGGGTGAAAAACTGTTTTTT.

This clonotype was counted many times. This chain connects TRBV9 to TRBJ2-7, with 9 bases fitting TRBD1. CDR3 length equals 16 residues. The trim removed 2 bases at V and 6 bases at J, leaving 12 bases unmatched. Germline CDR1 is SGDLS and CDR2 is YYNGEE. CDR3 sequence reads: CASSVSIGTGYGEQYF. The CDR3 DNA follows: TGTGCCAGCAGCGTGTCCATCGGGACAGGGTATGGCGAGCAGTACTTC.

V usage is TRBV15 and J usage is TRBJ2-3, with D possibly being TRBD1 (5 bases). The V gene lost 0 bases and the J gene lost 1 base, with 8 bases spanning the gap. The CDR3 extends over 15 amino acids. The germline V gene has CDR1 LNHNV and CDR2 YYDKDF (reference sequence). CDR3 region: CATSRDRERTDTQYF. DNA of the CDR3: TGTGCCACCAGCAGAGACAGGGAACGCACAGATACGCAGTATTTT.

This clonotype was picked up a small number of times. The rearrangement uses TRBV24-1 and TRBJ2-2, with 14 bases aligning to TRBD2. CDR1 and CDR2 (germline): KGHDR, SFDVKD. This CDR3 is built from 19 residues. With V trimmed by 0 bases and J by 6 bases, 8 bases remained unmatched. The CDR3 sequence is CATSDLPTSGRANAGELFF. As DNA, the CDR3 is TGTGCCACCAGTGATTTGCCGACTAGCGGGAGGGCCAACGCCGGGGAGCTGTTTTTT.

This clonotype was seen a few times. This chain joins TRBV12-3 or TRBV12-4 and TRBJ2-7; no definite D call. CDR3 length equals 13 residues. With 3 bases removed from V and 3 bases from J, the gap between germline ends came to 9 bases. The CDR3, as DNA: TGTGCCAGCAGTTTTCCCCCGGGCTACGAGCAGTACTTC. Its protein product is CASSFPPGYEQYF.

CDR3 bases: TGTGCCAGCAGCCTAACAGGGGAAATGAACACCGGGGAGCTGTTTTTT. It yields the protein CASSLTGEMNTGELFF. This chain connects TRBV7-7 to TRBJ2-2, with 7 bases aligning to TRBD1. Germline V gene lookup returns CDR1 SSHAT and CDR2 FNYEAQ (reference sequence). Trimming removed 5 bases from V and 1 base from J; junction bases left unmatched: 7. This CDR3 contains 16 residues. Complete variable domain (other parts from reference TRBV7-7 and TRBJ2-2): GAGVSQSPRYKVTKRGQDVTLRCDPISSHATLYWYQQALGQGPEFLTYFNYEAQPDKSGLPSDRFSAERPEGSISTLTIQRTEQRDSAMYRCASSLTGEMNTGELFFGEGSRLTVL.

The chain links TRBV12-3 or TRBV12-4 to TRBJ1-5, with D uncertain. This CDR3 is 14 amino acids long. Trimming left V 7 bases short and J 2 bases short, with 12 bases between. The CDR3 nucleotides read TGTGCCAGCACCCTTCGGCGCGGCAATCAGCCCCAGCATTTT. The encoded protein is CASTLRRGNQPQHF.

CDR3 loop: CASSSPGYNEQFF. Here the CDR3 DNA reads TGTGCCAGCAGCTCCCCCGGATACAATGAGCAGTTCTTC. The V and J genes are TRBV9 and TRBJ2-1; D not resolved. CDR1 and CDR2 (germline): SGDLS, YYNGEE. Trimming took off 4 bases at V and 4 bases at J, with 9 bases between the two ends. The CDR3 totals 13 residues.

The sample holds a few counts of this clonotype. The CDR3 nucleotides are TGTGCCAGCAGTTACTCAAGGACTAGCGGGATGGGGGCCCAGTACTTC. Encoded protein: CASSYSRTSGMGAQYF. The V and J genes are TRBV6-5 and TRBJ2-5; 12 positions agree with TRBD2. Germline values: CDR1 MNHEY, CDR2 SVGAGI. The CDR3 consists of 16 residues. Losses at the gene ends were 0 bases for V and 9 bases for J; bases not matched to a gene: 8.

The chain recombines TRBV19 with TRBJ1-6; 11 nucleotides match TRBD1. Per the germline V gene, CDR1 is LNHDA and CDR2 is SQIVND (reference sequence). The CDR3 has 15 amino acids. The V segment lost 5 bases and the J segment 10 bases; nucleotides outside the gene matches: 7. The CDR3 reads CASSPKGQGESPLHF. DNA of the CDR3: TGTGCCAGTAGTCCTAAGGGACAGGGGGAGTCACCCCTCCACTTT.

Here the CDR3 reads CASSPVPRETQYF. CDR3 nucleotides: TGCGCCAGCAGCCCAGTGCCTCGGGAGACCCAGTACTTC. The rearrangement links TRBV5-1 to TRBJ2-5; no definite D call. Germline CDR1 reads SGHRS; CDR2 reads YFSETQ. The germline V and J ends were trimmed by 4 bases and 5 bases, with 12 bases remaining between them. The CDR3 consists of 13 residues. The variable domain in full, completed from reference TRBV5-1 and TRBJ2-5, reads KAGVTQTPRYLIKTRGQQVTLSCSPISGHRSVSWYQQTPGQGLQFLFEYFSETQRNKGNFPGRFSGRQFSNSRSEMNVSTLELGDSALYLCASSPVPRETQYFGPGTRLLVL.

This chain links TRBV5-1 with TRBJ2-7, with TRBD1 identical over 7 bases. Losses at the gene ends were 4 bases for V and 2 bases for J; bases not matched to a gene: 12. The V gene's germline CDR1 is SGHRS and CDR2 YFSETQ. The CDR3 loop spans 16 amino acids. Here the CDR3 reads CASSQDSGTATYEQYF. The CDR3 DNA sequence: TGCGCCAGCAGCCAAGATTCCGGGACAGCTACCTACGAGCAGTACTTC.

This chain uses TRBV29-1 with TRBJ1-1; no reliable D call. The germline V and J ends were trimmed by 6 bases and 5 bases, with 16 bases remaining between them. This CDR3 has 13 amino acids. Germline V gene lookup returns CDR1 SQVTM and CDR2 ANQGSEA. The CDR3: CSVPGIRLTEAFF. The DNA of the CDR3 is TGCAGCGTCCCCGGGATCCGCCTGACTGAAGCTTTCTTT. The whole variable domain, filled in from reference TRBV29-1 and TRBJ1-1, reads SAVISQKPSRDICQRGTSLTIQCQVDSQVTMMFWYRQQPGQSLTLIATANQGSEATYESGFVIDKFPISRPNLTFSTLTVSNMSPEDSSIYLCSVPGIRLTEAFFGQGTRLTVV.

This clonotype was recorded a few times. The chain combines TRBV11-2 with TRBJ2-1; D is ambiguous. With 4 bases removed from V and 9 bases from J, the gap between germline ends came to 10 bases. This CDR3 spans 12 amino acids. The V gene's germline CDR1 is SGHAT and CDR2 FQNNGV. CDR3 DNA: TGTGCCAGCAGCTCGCGAGGTACTGAGCAGTTCTTC. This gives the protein CASSSRGTEQFF. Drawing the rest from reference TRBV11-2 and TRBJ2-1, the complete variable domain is EAGVAQSPRYKIIEKRQSVAFWCNPISGHATLYWYQQILGQGPKLLIQFQNNGVVDDSQLPKDRFSAERLKGVDSTLKIQPAKLEDSAVYLCASSSRGTEQFFGPGTRLTVL.

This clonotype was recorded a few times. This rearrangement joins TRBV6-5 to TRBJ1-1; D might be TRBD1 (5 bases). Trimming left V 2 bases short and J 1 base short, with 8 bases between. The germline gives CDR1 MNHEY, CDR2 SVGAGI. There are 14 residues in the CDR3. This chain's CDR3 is CASSYVRGNTEAFF. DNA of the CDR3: TGTGCCAGCAGTTACGTTAGGGGGAACACTGAAGCTTTCTTT.

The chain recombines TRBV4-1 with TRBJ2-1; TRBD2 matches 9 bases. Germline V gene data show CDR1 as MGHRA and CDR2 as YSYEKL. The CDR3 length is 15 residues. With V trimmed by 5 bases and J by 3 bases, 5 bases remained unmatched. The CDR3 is CASSDALAGYNEQFF. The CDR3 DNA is TGCGCCAGCAGCGATGCACTAGCGGGCTACAATGAGCAGTTCTTC.

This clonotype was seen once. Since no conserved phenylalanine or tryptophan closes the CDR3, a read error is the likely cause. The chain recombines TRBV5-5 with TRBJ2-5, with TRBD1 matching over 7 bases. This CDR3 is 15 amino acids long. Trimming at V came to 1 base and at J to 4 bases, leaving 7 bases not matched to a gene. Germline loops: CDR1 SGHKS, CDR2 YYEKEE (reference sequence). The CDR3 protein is CASSLNNRGRETQYL. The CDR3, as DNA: TGTGCCAGCAGCTTGAATAACAGGGGAAGAGAGACCCAGTACTTG.

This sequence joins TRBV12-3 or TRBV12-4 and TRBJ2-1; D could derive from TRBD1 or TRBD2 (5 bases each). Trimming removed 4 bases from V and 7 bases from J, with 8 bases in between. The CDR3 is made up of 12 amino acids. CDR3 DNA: TGTGCCAGCAGTTGGGACCTGAATGAGCAGTTCTTC. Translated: CASSWDLNEQFF.

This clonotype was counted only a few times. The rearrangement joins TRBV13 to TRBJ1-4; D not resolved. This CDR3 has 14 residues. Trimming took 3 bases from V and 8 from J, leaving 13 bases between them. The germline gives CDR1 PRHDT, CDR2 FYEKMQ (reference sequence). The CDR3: CASSFTGSSEKLFF. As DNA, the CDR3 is TGTGCCAGCAGCTTTACGGGATCGAGCGAAAAACTGTTTTTT.

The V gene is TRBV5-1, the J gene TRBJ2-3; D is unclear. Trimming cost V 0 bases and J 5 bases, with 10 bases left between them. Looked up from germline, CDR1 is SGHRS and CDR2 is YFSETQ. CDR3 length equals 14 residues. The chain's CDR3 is CASSLVGRQDTQYF. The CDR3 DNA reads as TGCGCCAGCAGCTTGGTTGGTAGGCAAGATACGCAGTATTTT.

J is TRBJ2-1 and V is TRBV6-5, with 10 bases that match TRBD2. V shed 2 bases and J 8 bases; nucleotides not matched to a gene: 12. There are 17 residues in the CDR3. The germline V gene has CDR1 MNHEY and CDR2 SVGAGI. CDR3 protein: CASSYMRKRGGLYEQFF. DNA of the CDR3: TGTGCCAGCAGTTACATGCGTAAGCGGGGGGGCCTCTATGAGCAGTTCTTC.

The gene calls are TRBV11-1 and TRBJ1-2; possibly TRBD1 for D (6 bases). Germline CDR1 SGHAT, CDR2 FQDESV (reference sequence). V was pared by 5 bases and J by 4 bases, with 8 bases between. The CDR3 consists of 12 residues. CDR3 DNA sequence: TGTGCCAGCAGCAGGACAGCCTATGGCTACACCTTC. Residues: CASSRTAYGYTF. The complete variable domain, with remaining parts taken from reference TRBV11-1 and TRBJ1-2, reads EAEVAQSPRYKITEKSQAVAFWCDPISGHATLYWYRQILGQGPELLVQFQDESVVDDSQLPKDRFSAERLKGVDSTLKIQPAELGDSAMYLCASSRTAYGYTFGSGTRLTVV.

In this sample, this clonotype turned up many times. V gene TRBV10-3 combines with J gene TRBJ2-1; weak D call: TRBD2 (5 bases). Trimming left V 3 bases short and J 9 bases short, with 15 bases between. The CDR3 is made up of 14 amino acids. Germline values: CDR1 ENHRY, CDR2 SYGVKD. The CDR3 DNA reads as TGTGCCATCAGTGACCGGGGTTTGTGGGCTGAGCAGTTCTTC. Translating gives CAISDRGLWAEQFF.

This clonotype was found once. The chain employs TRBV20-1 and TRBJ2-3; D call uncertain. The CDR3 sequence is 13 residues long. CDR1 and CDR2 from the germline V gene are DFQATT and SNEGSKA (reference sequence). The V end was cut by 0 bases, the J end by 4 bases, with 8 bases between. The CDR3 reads CSARDGPPDTQYF. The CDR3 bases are TGCAGTGCTAGAGACGGTCCCCCAGATACGCAGTATTTT.

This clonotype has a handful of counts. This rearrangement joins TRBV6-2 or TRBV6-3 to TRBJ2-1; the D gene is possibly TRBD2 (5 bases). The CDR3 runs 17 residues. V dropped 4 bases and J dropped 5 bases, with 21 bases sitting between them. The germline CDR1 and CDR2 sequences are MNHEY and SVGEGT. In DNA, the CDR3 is TGTGCCAGCAGTTCCCCCTTGGGAGCGGAGTCTAACAATGAGCAGTTCTTC. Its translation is CASSSPLGAESNNEQFF.

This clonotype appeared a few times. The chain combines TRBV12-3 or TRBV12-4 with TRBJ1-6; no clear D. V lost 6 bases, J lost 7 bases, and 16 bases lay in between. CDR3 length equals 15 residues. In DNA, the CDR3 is TGTGCCAGCAGCCTTCATAAGGGAATCAATTCACCCCTCCACTTT. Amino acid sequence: CASSLHKGINSPLHF.

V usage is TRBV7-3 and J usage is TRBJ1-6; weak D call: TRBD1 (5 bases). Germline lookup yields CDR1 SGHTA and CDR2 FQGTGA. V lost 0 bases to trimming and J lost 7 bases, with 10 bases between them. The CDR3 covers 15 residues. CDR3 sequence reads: CASSLTSRVNSPLHF. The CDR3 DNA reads TGTGCCAGCAGCTTAACATCCAGGGTCAATTCACCCCTCCACTTT.